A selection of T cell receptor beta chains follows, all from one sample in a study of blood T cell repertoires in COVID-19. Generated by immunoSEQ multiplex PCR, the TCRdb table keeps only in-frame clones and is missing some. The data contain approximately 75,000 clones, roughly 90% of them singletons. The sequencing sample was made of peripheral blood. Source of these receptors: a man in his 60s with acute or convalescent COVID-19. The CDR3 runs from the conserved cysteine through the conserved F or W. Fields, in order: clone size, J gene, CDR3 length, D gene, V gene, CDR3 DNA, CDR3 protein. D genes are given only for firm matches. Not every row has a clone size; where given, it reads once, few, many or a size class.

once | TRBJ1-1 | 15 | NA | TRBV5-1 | TGCGCCAGCAGCTTGACAGGGACTAAGAACACTGAAGCTTTCTTT | CASSLTGTKNTEAFF
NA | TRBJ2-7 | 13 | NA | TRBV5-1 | TGCGCCAGCAGCTTGGGTCAGGGGAACGAGCAGTACTTC | CASSLGQGNEQYF
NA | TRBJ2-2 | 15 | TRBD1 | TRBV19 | TGTGCCAGTAGTATTACAGGGGCAAGGGCCGGGGAGCTGTTTTTT | CASSITGARAGELFF
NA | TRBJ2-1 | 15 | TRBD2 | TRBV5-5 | TGTGCCAGCAGCTTCGACGGGAGGGCCGGGAATGAGCAGTTCTTC | CASSFDGRAGNEQFF
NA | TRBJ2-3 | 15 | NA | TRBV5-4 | TGTGCCAGCAGCTTAGGCGGCCTCGGTACAGATACGCAGTATTTT | CASSLGGLGTDTQYF
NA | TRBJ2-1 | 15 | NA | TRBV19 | TGTGCCAGTAGTGTGACAGCCTTTTCCTACAATGAGCAGTTCTTC | CASSVTAFSYNEQFF
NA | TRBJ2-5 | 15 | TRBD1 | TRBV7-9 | TGTGCCAGCAGCTTAGGAGGGGGCGACCAAGAGACCCAGTACTTC | CASSLGGGDQETQYF
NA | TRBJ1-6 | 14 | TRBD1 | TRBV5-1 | TGCGCCAGCCGAACAGGGGGCGCGAATTCACCCCTCCACTTT | CASRTGGANSPLHF
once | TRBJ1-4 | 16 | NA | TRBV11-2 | TGTGCCAGCAGCTCTATAGGAGGGTCGGGGAATGAAAAACTGTTTTTT | CASSSIGGSGNEKLFF
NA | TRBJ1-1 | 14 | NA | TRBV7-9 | TGTGCCAGCAGCTCAGACAGGTGGGGCACTGAAGCTTTCTTT | CASSSDRWGTEAFF
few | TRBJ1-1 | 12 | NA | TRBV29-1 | TGCAGCGTTGTTAGGGGCAACACTGAAGCTTTCTTT | CSVVRGNTEAFF
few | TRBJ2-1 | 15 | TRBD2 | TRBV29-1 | TGCAGCGTTGATCCCGGGAGGGGCTCCTACAATGAGCAGTTCTTC | CSVDPGRGSYNEQFF
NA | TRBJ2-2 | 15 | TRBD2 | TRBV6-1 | TGTGCCAGCAGTGAGTCTAGCGGGATAGCCGGGGAGCTGTTTTTT | CASSESSGIAGELFF
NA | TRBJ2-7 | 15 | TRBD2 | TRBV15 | TGTGCCACCAGCAGGTTAACTAGCGGACCCTACGAGCAGTACTTC | CATSRLTSGPYEQYF
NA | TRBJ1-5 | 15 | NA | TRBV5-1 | TGCGCCAGCAGCTTAGGGGACACGACAAATCAGCCCCAGCATTTT | CASSLGDTTNQPQHF
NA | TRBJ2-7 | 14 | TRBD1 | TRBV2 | TGTGCCAGCAGTGAGAGACAGGGCCCCTACGAGCAGTACTTC | CASSERQGPYEQYF
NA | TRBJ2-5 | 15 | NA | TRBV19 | TGTGCCAGTAGTATCCCGGGCAGGGCCCAAGAGACCCAGTACTTC | CASSIPGRAQETQYF
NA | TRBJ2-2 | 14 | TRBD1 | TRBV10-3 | TGTGCCATCAGAAAATTGGACAGGACCGGGGAGCTGTTTTTT | CAIRKLDRTGELFF
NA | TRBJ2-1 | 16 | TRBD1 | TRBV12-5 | TGTGCTAGTGGTTTGGTACTAGGGACAGGCCACAATGAGCAGTTCTTC | CASGLVLGTGHNEQFF
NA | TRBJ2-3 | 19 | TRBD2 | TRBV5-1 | TGCGCCAGCAGCTTGGCCAGGACTAGCGGGAGGGGAAGCACAGATACGCAGTATTTT | CASSLARTSGRGSTDTQYF